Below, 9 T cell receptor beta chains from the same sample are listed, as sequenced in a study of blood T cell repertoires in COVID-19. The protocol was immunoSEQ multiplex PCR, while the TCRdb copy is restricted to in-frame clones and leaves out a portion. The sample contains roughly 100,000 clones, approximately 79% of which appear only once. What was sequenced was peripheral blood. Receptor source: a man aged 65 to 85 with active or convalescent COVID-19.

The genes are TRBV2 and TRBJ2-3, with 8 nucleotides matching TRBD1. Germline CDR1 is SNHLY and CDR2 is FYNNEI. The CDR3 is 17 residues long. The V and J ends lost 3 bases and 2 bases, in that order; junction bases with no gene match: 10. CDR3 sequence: CASSDIGAGGFTDTQYF. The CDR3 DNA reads TGTGCCAGCAGTGACATTGGTGCAGGGGGCTTCACAGATACGCAGTATTTT.

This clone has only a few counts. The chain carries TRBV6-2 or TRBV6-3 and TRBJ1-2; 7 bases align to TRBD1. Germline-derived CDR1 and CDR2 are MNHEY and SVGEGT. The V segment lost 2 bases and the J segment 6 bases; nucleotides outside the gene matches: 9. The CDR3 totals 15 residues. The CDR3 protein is CASSYRTGAFDGYTF. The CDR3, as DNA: TGTGCCAGCAGTTACCGGACAGGTGCTTTTGATGGCTACACCTTC.

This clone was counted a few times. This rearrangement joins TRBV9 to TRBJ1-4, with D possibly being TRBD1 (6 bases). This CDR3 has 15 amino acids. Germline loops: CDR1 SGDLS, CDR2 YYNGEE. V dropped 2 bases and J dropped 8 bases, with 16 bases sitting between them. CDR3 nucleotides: TGTGCCAGCAGCGTGGGGGACATTTTCGAGGAAAAACTGTTTTTT. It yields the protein CASSVGDIFEEKLFF.

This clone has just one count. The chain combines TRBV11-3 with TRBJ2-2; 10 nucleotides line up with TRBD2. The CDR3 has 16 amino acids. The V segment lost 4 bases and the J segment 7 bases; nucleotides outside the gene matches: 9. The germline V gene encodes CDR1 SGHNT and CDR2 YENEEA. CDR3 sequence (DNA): TGTGCCAGCAGCTGGTTTCTAGCGGGGGCGAGCGGGGAGCTGTTTTTT. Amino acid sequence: CASSWFLAGASGELFF.

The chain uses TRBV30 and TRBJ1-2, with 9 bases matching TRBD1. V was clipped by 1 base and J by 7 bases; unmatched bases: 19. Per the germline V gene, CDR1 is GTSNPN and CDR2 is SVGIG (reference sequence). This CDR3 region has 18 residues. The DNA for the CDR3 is TGTGCCTGGAGTGACCCCAACCCGTGGCGGGACAGGGAGGCTGGCTACACCTTC. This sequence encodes CAWSDPNPWRDREAGYTF.

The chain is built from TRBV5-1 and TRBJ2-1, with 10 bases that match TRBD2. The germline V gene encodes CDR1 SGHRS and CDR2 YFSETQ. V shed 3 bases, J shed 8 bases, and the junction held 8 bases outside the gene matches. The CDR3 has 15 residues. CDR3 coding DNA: TGCGCCAGCAGCTCAATCCTAGCGGGAGTCGATGAGCAGTTCTTC. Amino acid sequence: CASSSILAGVDEQFF.

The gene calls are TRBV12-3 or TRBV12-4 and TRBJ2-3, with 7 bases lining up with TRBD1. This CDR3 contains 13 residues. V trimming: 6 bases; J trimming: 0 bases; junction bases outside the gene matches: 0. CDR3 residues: CASRQGSTDTQYF. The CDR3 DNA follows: TGTGCCAGCAGACAGGGGAGCACAGATACGCAGTATTTT.

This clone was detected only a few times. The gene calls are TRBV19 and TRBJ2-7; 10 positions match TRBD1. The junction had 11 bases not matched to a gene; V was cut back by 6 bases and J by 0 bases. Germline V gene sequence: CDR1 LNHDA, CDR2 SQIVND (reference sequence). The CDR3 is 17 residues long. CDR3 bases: TGTGCCAGTAGAGATCGGGACAGGGGAGGAGGCTCCTACGAGCAGTACTTC. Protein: CASRDRDRGGGSYEQYF.

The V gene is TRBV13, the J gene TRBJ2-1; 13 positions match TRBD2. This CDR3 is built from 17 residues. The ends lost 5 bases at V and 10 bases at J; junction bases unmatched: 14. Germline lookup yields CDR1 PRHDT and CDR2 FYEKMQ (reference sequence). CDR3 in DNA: TGTGCCAGCAGCCCCCTTTTACTAGCGGGAGGGCCAACCGAGCAGTTCTTC. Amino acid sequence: CASSPLLLAGGPTEQFF.